Below, 10 T cell receptor beta chains from the same sample are listed, as sequenced in a study of cytotoxic CD8 clonotypes in ibrutinib-treated CLL listed by TCRdb under 2021. Receptor libraries were prepared by the immunoSEQ multiplex PCR assay. TCRdb provides this immuneACCESS table in a form limited to in-frame rearrangements. Some clones are lacking; in checked studies, under half of them reflect an unresolved V gene, and why the rest are absent is not known. A total of approximately 70,000 clones appear in this sample, 90% of them only once. The ten top clones hold approximately 3% of the sample. The sample's time point label, in plain terms: 12 months on ibrutinib. The sequenced sample was PBMCs, obtained after 12 months of ibrutinib treatment. These receptors originate from a human donor with chronic lymphocytic leukemia.

V is TRBV27 and J is TRBJ1-2, with a possible D match to TRBD1 (6 bases). The V gene lost 5 bases and the J gene lost 5 bases, with 18 bases spanning the gap. The CDR3 contains 15 residues. Germline V gives CDR1 MNHEY, CDR2 SMNVEV (reference sequence). CDR3 sequence reads: CASSPRPTGPYGYTF. The CDR3 DNA is TGTGCCAGCAGTCCCCGCCCGACAGGCCCGTATGGCTACACCTTC.

This clone was observed once. The genes are TRBV13 and TRBJ1-1; D ambiguous. Germline CDR1 reads PRHDT; CDR2 reads FYEKMQ (reference sequence). The CDR3 has 16 residues. V was trimmed by 3 bases and J by 5 bases, leaving 19 bases between them. The CDR3 coding sequence is TGTGCCAGCAGCTTCCAAGGCGCGGGGTGGGAGACTGAAGCTTTCTTT. Amino acid sequence: CASSFQGAGWETEAFF.

The chain combines TRBV19 with TRBJ2-2; D ambiguous. The CDR3 is 15 amino acids. The germline V gene has CDR1 LNHDA and CDR2 SQIVND (reference sequence). V was cut by 6 bases and J by 6 bases, with 17 bases left in between. The CDR3 protein is CASSVPVGLAGELFF. The CDR3 DNA reads TGTGCCAGTAGCGTTCCTGTGGGTTTGGCCGGGGAGCTGTTTTTT.

This clone is a singleton in its sample. The chain links TRBV5-1 to TRBJ2-7; no clear D gene. Trimming cost V 0 bases and J 0 bases, with 7 bases left between them. The CDR3 covers 14 residues. Germline CDR1 and CDR2: SGHRS and YFSETQ. The CDR3 DNA sequence: TGCGCCAGCAGCTTGGGGCCTCACTCCTACGAGCAGTACTTC. Translation gives CASSLGPHSYEQYF.

The chain is built from TRBV4-3 and TRBJ2-2; perhaps TRBD2 as D (5 bases). Germline CDR1 and CDR2: LGHNA and YSLEER. This CDR3 is built from 15 residues. The V gene lost 2 bases and the J gene lost 2 bases, with 9 bases spanning the gap. The CDR3 reads CASSQNAGNTGELFF. The DNA of the CDR3 is TGCGCCAGCAGCCAAAACGCGGGCAACACCGGGGAGCTGTTTTTT.

This clone was observed a handful of times. CDR3 coding DNA: TGTGCCAGCAGCTTCACCCAGGGACAGGGGGCGAGGGAGCAGTACTTC. Amino acids: CASSFTQGQGAREQYF. The chain uses TRBV7-9 and TRBJ2-7; 12 bases map to TRBD1. CDR1 SEHNR and CDR2 FQNEAQ come from the germline V gene (reference sequence). The CDR3 spans 16 residues. After removal of 3 bases from V and 7 bases from J, the junction contained 10 bases not matched to a gene.

The chain carries TRBV27 and TRBJ2-2; TRBD2 matches at 7 bases. V lost 3 bases and J lost 3; bases outside the gene matches: 4. The CDR3 has 15 residues. CDR1 is MNHEY and CDR2 is SMNVEV in the germline V gene (reference sequence). CDR3 sequence reads: CASSFRAGDTGELFF. DNA for the CDR3: TGTGCCAGCAGTTTCCGGGCGGGAGACACCGGGGAGCTGTTTTTT.

This clone came up once. This chain joins TRBV30 and TRBJ2-5; 9 bases match TRBD2. The CDR3 contains 18 residues. The V and J ends lost 0 bases and 6 bases, in that order; junction bases with no gene match: 17. CDR1 GTSNPN and CDR2 SVGIG come from the germline V gene (reference sequence). The CDR3 sequence: CAWSVAPKTSGAPKTQYF. The CDR3 DNA sequence: TGTGCCTGGAGTGTAGCCCCCAAGACTAGCGGAGCTCCAAAGACCCAGTACTTC.

The chain is built from TRBV7-9 and TRBJ2-3, with 11 positions matching TRBD2. The CDR3 totals 18 residues. Germline V CDR1 and CDR2: SEHNR, FQNEAQ (reference sequence). Losses at the gene ends were 0 bases for V and 2 bases for J; bases not matched to a gene: 7. This chain's CDR3 is CASSLAITSGSITDTQYF. The CDR3 nucleotides are TGTGCCAGCAGCTTAGCGATAACTAGCGGGAGTATCACAGATACGCAGTATTTT.

This chain links TRBV12-1 with TRBJ1-6. TRBV12-1 counts as a pseudogene. The CDR3 contains 16 residues. CDR3 nucleotides: TGTGCCAGCAGCTTTGATCTAGCAGGCGTGCTTTCACCCCTCCACTTT. Amino acid sequence: CASSFDLAGVLSPLHF.